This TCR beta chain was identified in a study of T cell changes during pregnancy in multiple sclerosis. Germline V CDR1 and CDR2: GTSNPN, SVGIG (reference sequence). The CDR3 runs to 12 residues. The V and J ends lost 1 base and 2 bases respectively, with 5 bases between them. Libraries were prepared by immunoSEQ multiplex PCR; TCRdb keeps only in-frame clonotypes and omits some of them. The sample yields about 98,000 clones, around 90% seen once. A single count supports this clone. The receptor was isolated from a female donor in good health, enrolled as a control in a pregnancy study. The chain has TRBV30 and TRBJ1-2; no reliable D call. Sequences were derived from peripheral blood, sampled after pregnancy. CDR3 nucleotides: TGTGCCTGGAGTGACAGAAACTATGGCTACACCTTC. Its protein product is CAWSDRNYGYTF. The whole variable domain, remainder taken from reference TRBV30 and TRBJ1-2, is SQTIHQWPATLVQPVGSPLSLECTVEGTSNPNLYWYRQAAGRGLQLLFYSVGIGQISSEVPQNLSASRPQDRQFILSSKKLLLSDSGFYLCAWSDRNYGYTFGSGTRLTVV.